The rows below give T cell receptor gamma chains drawn from one sample of a study of Vδ1+ human thymocytes. TCRdb re-identified clones in the multiplex PCR reads via CATT. The sample gives over 25,000 gamma-chain clones, about 18% of which show up once; under 2% is in the top ten. The sequencing input was Vdelta1+ gamma-delta thymocytes from the thymus. These receptors came from a boy under two years old who had congenital heart surgery. The CDR3 runs from the conserved cysteine through the conserved F or W. Each record gives: clone size, V gene, J gene, CDR3 DNA, CDR3 protein. Only some rows state a clone size, as once, few, many or a class for expanded clones.

>medium-sized|TRGV9|TRGJP1
TGTGCCTTGTGGGAGGTCACTGGTTGGTTCAAGATATTT
CALWEVTGWFKIF
>NA|TRGV8|TRGJP1
TGTGCCACCTGGGGCCATACCACTGGTTGGTTCAAGATATTT
CATWGHTTGWFKIF
>few|TRGV4|TRGJ1/TRGJ2
TGTGCCACCTGGGATGGGTTAAATTATTATAAGAAACTCTTT
CATWDGLNYYKKLF
>few|TRGV3|TRGJ1/TRGJ2
TGTGCCACCTGGGACAGGTTGGATTATTATAAGAAACTCTTT
CATWDRLDYYKKLF
>NA|TRGV5|TRGJP2
TGTGCCACCTGGGACAGGCCAGGTAGTGATTGGATCAAGACGTTT
CATWDRPGSDWIKTF
>NA|TRGV9|TRGJ1/TRGJ2
TGTGCCTTGTGGGAGGTGAGGGGTTATAAGAAACTCTTT
CALWEVRGYKKLF
>NA|TRGV4|TRGJP1
TGTGCCACCTGGGATGGACCTAACGGTTGGTTCAAGATATTT
CATWDGPNGWFKIF
>NA|TRGV4|TRGJ1/TRGJ2
TGTGCCACCTGGGCAGACTGTGATTATTATAAGAAACTCTTT
CATWADCDYYKKLF
>few|TRGV3|TRGJ1/TRGJ2
TGTGCCACCTGGGACAGGTCGGCTTATTATAAGAAACTCTTT
CATWDRSAYYKKLF
>NA|TRGV2|TRGJ1/TRGJ2
TGTGCCACCTGGGACGGAGGTAAGAAACTCTTT
CATWDGGKKLF
>few|TRGV3|TRGJ1/TRGJ2
TGTGCCACCTGGGACGAGGGTTATTATAAGAAACTCTTT
CATWDEGYYKKLF
>NA|TRGV9|TRGJP1
TGTGCCTTGTGGGAGGTGCGGGGGGGGAGGACCACTGGTTGGTTCAAGATATTT
CALWEVRGGRTTGWFKIF
>NA|TRGV3|TRGJ1/TRGJ2
TGTGCCACCTGGGACAGTTCGGGGTATTATAAGAAACTCTTT
CATWDSSGYYKKLF
>few|TRGV2|TRGJ1/TRGJ2
TGTGCCACCTGGGACGGGCCGATGCATTATAAGAAACTCTTT
CATWDGPMHYKKLF
>once|TRGV9|TRGJP
TGTGCCTTGTGGGAGGTGCGTTGGGAGTTGGGCAAAAAAATCAAGGTATTT
CALWEVRWELGKKIKVF
>NA|TRGV9|TRGJP
TGTGCCTTGTGGGAACCGGAGTTGGGCAAAAAAATCAAGGTATTT
CALWEPELGKKIKVF
>few|TRGV3|TRGJ1/TRGJ2
TGTGCCACCTGGGACAGGCCTCGCGCCGCTAAGAAACTCTTT
CATWDRPRAAKKLF
>NA|TRGV3|TRGJ1/TRGJ2
TGTGCCACCTGGGACAGGCGATCGTTGAATTATTATAAGAAACTCTTT
CATWDRRSLNYYKKLF
>NA|TRGV3|TRGJ1/TRGJ2
TGTGCCACCTGGGACAGGCCCCTCGTGGATTATTATAAGAAACTCTTT
CATWDRPLVDYYKKLF
>NA|TRGV4|TRGJ1/TRGJ2
TGTGCCACCTGGGATGGGCTGGCGTATTATAAGAAACTCTTT
CATWDGLAYYKKLF
>few|TRGV3|TRGJP2
TGTGCCACCTGGGACAGGTATTGCGGTGATTGGATCAAGACGTTT
CATWDRYCGDWIKTF
>NA|TRGV4|TRGJ1/TRGJ2
TGTGCCACCTGGGATGGGAGTAGTGATTATTATTATAAGAAACTCTTT
CATWDGSSDYYYKKLF
>few|TRGV9|TRGJ1/TRGJ2
TGTGCCTTGTGGGAGGTGCCAGGTAGGAAGCTCTTT
CALWEVPGRKLF
>NA|TRGV2|TRGJ1/TRGJ2
TGTGCCACCTGGGACAGGCCGGGGCATTATAAGAAACTCTTT
CATWDRPGHYKKLF
>few|TRGV4|TRGJ1/TRGJ2
TGTGCCACCTGGTTTTTGTATAAGAAACTCTTT
CATWFLYKKLF
>few|TRGV8|TRGJ1/TRGJ2
TGTGCCACCTGGGATATTAATTATAAGAAACTCTTT
CATWDINYKKLF
>few|TRGV5|TRGJ1/TRGJ2
TGTGCCACCTGGGACAGTACTTATAAGAAACTCTTT
CATWDSTYKKLF
>few|TRGV2|TRGJ1/TRGJ2
TGTGCCACCTGGGGCGGACTAGGGAAGAAACTCTTT
CATWGGLGKKLF
>NA|TRGV5|TRGJP1
TGTGCCACCTGGGACAGGCCATATACCACTGGTTGGTTCAAGATATTT
CATWDRPYTTGWFKIF
>NA|TRGV9|TRGJ1/TRGJ2
TGTGCCTTGTGGGAGGTGGCTCGGAGTGATTATAAGATTCTCTTT
CALWEVARSDYKILF
>few|TRGV2|TRGJ1/TRGJ2
TGTGCCACCTGGGACGGGTATTTCGATTATAAGAAACTCTTT
CATWDGYFDYKKLF
>NA|TRGV9|TRGJ1/TRGJ2
TGTGCCTTGTGGGAGGTCCGTTATTATAAGAAACTCTTT
CALWEVRYYKKLF
>few|TRGV9|TRGJ1/TRGJ2
TGTGCCTTGTGGGAGTTCAGCTATTATAAGAAACTCTTT
CALWEFSYYKKLF
>NA|TRGV5|TRGJ1/TRGJ2
TGTGCCACCTGGGACAGGCGCAATAATAAGAAACTCTTT
CATWDRRNNKKLF
>NA|TRGV9|TRGJ1/TRGJ2
TGTGCCTTGTGGGAGGTCTATTGTAAGAAACTCTTT
CALWEVYCKKLF
>few|TRGV9|TRGJP
TGTGCCTTGTGGGAGCACGCGGTAATGGGCAAAAAAATCAAGGTATTT
CALWEHAVMGKKIKVF
>few|TRGV2|TRGJ1/TRGJ2
TGTGCCACCTGGGACGGGCGCGGGAATTATTATAAGAAACTCTTT
CATWDGRGNYYKKLF
>few|TRGV4|TRGJ1/TRGJ2
TGTGCCACCTGGGCCCCTGACCGTTATTATAAGAAACTCTTT
CATWAPDRYYKKLF
>NA|TRGV8|TRGJP1
TGTGCCACCTGGACCTATACCACTGGTTGGTTCAAGATATTT
CATWTYTTGWFKIF
>few|TRGV4|TRGJ1/TRGJ2
TGTGCCACCCGGGATACCTTTAAGAAACTCTTT
CATRDTFKKLF
>few|TRGV4|TRGJ1/TRGJ2
TGTGCCACCTGGGAAGAATATAAGAAACTCTTT
CATWEEYKKLF
>medium-sized|TRGV8|TRGJ1/TRGJ2
TGTGCCACCTGGGATACGAATTATTATAAGAAACTCTTT
CATWDTNYYKKLF
>NA|TRGV2|TRGJ1/TRGJ2
TGCGCCACCTGGGCCTTTTTCGTGAAACTCTTT
CATWAFFVKLF
>few|TRGV3|TRGJ1/TRGJ2
TGTGCCACCTGGGACACCGCTCCCGATAAGAAACTCTTT
CATWDTAPDKKLF
>NA|TRGV3|TRGJ1/TRGJ2
TGTGCCACCTGGGACAGCCCAAATTATTATAAGAAACTCTTT
CATWDSPNYYKKLF
>NA|TRGV4|TRGJ1/TRGJ2
TGTGCCACCTGGGATGGCCCGATGTACCTTAATTATTATAAGAAACTCTTT
CATWDGPMYLNYYKKLF
>NA|TRGV2|TRGJ1/TRGJ2
TGTGCCACCTGGGAAGATCCGTCACTGGGGTATAAGAAGCTCTTT
CATWEDPSLGYKKLF
>few|TRGV5|TRGJ1/TRGJ2
TGTGCCACCTGGGCTGGCTTTTATTATAAGAAACTCTTT
CATWAGFYYKKLF
>NA|TRGV4|TRGJ1/TRGJ2
TGTGCCACCTGGTTCCTCTCCGAGAAACTCTTT
CATWFLSEKLF
>NA|TRGV4|TRGJP2
TGTGCCACCTGGGATGGGCCCGATTGGATCAAGACGTTT
CATWDGPDWIKTF
>few|TRGV4|TRGJ1/TRGJ2
TGTGCCACCTGGGGTGTTTATAAGAAACTCTTT
CATWGVYKKLF
>few|TRGV5|TRGJ1/TRGJ2
TGTGCCACCTGGGACAGGCGGGATTGGCATTATAAGAAACTCTTT
CATWDRRDWHYKKLF
>few|TRGV9|TRGJ1/TRGJ2
TGTGCCTTGTGGGAGGTGGTAGATTATGAGAAACTCTTT
CALWEVVDYEKLF
>NA|TRGV4|TRGJ1/TRGJ2
TGTGCCACCTGGGATGGGCCCCTTAATAAGAAACTCTTT
CATWDGPLNKKLF
>NA|TRGV4|TRGJ1/TRGJ2
TGTGCCACCTGGGTGCCTGAAGCTAAGAAACTCTTT
CATWVPEAKKLF
>NA|TRGV9|TRGJP1
TGTGCCTTGTGGGACGTTTGGTTCAAGATATTT
CALWDVWFKIF
>NA|TRGV2|TRGJ1/TRGJ2
TGTGCCACCTGGGACGTCGGACGGGAGAAACTCTTT
CATWDVGREKLF
>NA|TRGV3|TRGJP1
TGTGCCACCTGGGACAGGCTCGATACCACTGGTTGGTTCAAGATATTT
CATWDRLDTTGWFKIF
>medium-sized|TRGV3|TRGJ1/TRGJ2
TGTGCCACCTGGGACAGCCCTAAGAAACTCTTT
CATWDSPKKLF